One and the same sample provided the 15 T cell receptor beta chains below, sequenced in a study of CD8 T cells in ankylosing spondylitis. Study-level points and caveats: Ankylosing spondylitis blood appeared to be characterized by a TCR beta motif of several highly homologous variants.

In TCRdb, the 5' RACE reads were re-called with MiXCR into one record per CDR3 protein. The sample yields about 700,000 distinct CDR3 sequences, under 20% seen once. Their target antigens are unknown. The sample taken for sequencing was blood, either unsorted or a sorted T cell fraction (not recorded which). The receptors come from a male donor with ankylosing spondylitis.

This clonotype appeared a few times. This sequence joins TRBV5-1 and TRBJ1-1; maybe TRBD1 (6 bases). Trimming pared 0 bases from V and 1 base from J, leaving 10 bases between. Germline V gives CDR1 SGHRS, CDR2 YFSETQ. The CDR3 covers 15 residues. The CDR3 region is CASSLGVDRNTEAFF. The CDR3 DNA follows: TGCGCCAGCAGCTTGGGGGTGGACAGGAACACTGAAGCTTTCTTT.

This clonotype was recorded a few times. This rearrangement joins TRBV20-1 to TRBJ2-7; tentatively, D is TRBD1 (6 bases). CDR3 length equals 14 residues. V lost 1 base to trimming and J lost 5 bases, with 15 bases between them. The V gene's germline CDR1 is DFQATT and CDR2 SNEGSKA (reference sequence). CDR3 residues: CSARGQGPGNEQYF. The CDR3 DNA reads TGCAGTGCTAGAGGCCAGGGGCCGGGCAACGAGCAGTACTTC.

The chain has TRBV5-5 and TRBJ1-5; D is undetermined. Germline V gene sequence: CDR1 SGHKS, CDR2 YYEKEE (reference sequence). The CDR3 spans 13 residues. V gave up 2 bases and J gave up 5 bases, with 8 bases separating them. The CDR3 DNA follows: TGTGCCAGCAGCTTCTGGGTGGATCAGCCCCAGCATTTT. Residues: CASSFWVDQPQHF.

This chain connects TRBV20-1 to TRBJ2-1; 11 bases map to TRBD2. CDR1 is DFQATT and CDR2 is SNEGSKA in the germline V gene (reference sequence). The ends lost 6 bases at V and 3 bases at J; junction bases unmatched: 7. The CDR3 extends over 15 amino acids. The CDR3 region is CSATELAGVYNEQFF. CDR3 bases: TGCAGTGCAACCGAACTAGCGGGAGTCTACAATGAGCAGTTCTTC.

The chain is built from TRBV28 and TRBJ2-7; 10 nucleotides match TRBD2. The CDR3 extends over 16 amino acids. J gave up 2 bases and V 4 bases, and 8 bases lay outside the gene matches. CDR1 and CDR2 (germline): MDHEN, SYDVKM. CDR3 DNA sequence: TGTGCCAGCAGTTCCCATCTAGCGGGAGACGCCTACGAGCAGTACTTC. It codes for CASSSHLAGDAYEQYF.

The chain employs TRBV14 and TRBJ2-5, with 7 bases that match TRBD1. J lost 3 bases, V lost 4 bases, and 11 bases had no gene match. Germline V CDR1 and CDR2: SGHDN, FVKESK. This CDR3 spans 16 amino acids. CDR3 bases: TGTGCCAGCAGCCGAATAGAAGGGGGCAGAAAAGAGACCCAGTACTTC. This sequence encodes CASSRIEGGRKETQYF.

The table lists this clonotype with a few counts. This rearrangement joins TRBV4-1 to TRBJ2-1; a possible D gene is TRBD1 (5 bases). V dropped 3 bases and J dropped 5 bases, with 8 bases sitting between them. Germline V gene lookup returns CDR1 MGHRA and CDR2 YSYEKL. The CDR3 contains 13 residues. Here the CDR3 DNA reads TGCGCCAGCAGCCATCCCAGGGACAATGAGCAGTTCTTC. Translated: CASSHPRDNEQFF.

This rearrangement joins TRBV11-2 to TRBJ2-1; 7 bases line up with TRBD2. J lost 8 bases, V lost 0 bases, and 13 bases had no gene match. Per germline, CDR1 SGHAT and CDR2 FQNNGV. This CDR3 is built from 17 residues. The CDR3 DNA is TGTGCCAGCAGCTTAGAGATTGGCGGGAGTCGGGGCGATGAGCAGTTCTTC. Encoded protein: CASSLEIGGSRGDEQFF.

This clonotype has only a few counts. The V call is TRBV5-1, the J call TRBJ2-7; D not resolved. The CDR3 is 14 amino acids. The V end was cut by 4 bases, the J end by 3 bases, with 14 bases between. Per the germline V gene, CDR1 is SGHRS and CDR2 is YFSETQ. The CDR3 here is CASSPKSYIYEQYF. CDR3 coding DNA: TGCGCCAGCAGCCCGAAGAGCTACATCTACGAGCAGTACTTC. The whole variable domain, remainder taken from reference TRBV5-1 and TRBJ2-7, is KAGVTQTPRYLIKTRGQQVTLSCSPISGHRSVSWYQQTPGQGLQFLFEYFSETQRNKGNFPGRFSGRQFSNSRSEMNVSTLELGDSALYLCASSPKSYIYEQYFGPGTRLTVT.

A few counts support this clonotype. The CDR3 region has the DNA TGTGCCAGCAGGGAAACTAGCGGGGGACAAGAGACCCAGTACTTC. Protein product: CASRETSGGQETQYF. The gene calls are TRBV7-2 and TRBJ2-5; 11 bases are a match to TRBD2. The CDR3 is 15 amino acids. Trimming at V came to 6 bases and at J to 2 bases, leaving 5 bases not matched to a gene. The germline V gene encodes CDR1 SGHTA and CDR2 FQGNSA.

The gene calls are TRBV7-2 and TRBJ2-5; D remains ambiguous. CDR1 and CDR2 (germline): SGHTA, FQGNSA. The V gene lost 3 bases and the J gene lost 1 base, with 9 bases spanning the gap. The CDR3 spans 14 residues. The CDR3 nucleotides are TGTGCCAGCAGCTTCCGGTCAGGCCAAGAGACCCAGTACTTC. Its protein product is CASSFRSGQETQYF.

This clonotype was detected a few times. This rearrangement joins TRBV18 to TRBJ1-2, with D unresolved. Germline loops: CDR1 KGHSH, CDR2 LQKENI. The germline V and J ends were trimmed by 6 bases and 6 bases, with 14 bases remaining between them. This CDR3 contains 13 residues. CDR3 bases: TGTGCCAGCTCCCGATCACTTGGGGATGGCTACACCTTC. Its protein is CASSRSLGDGYTF.

The CDR3 loop reads CASSQAVRRQGANTQYF. The CDR3 DNA is TGTGCCAGCAGCCAAGCCGTTAGGAGACAGGGGGCAAATACGCAGTATTTT. The chain recombines TRBV14 with TRBJ2-3; the match to TRBD1 covers 10 bases. After removal of 1 base from V and 7 bases from J, the junction contained 11 bases not matched to a gene. The CDR3 contains 17 residues. CDR1 and CDR2 from the germline V gene are SGHDN and FVKESK.

This rearrangement joins TRBV24-1 to TRBJ2-5, with D perhaps TRBD1 (5 bases). The length of the CDR3 is 16 residues. Deletions cut 4 bases from V and 2 bases from J, with 16 bases between. The germline CDR1 and CDR2 sequences are KGHDR and SFDVKD. The CDR3 DNA reads as TGTGCCACCAGTGACTGGTTCGACAGCGAGCAAGAGACCCAGTACTTC. This gives the protein CATSDWFDSEQETQYF.

The V call is TRBV12-3 or TRBV12-4, the J call TRBJ2-3; 8 bases align to TRBD1. Trimming removed 5 bases from V and 2 bases from J; junction bases left unmatched: 6. The length of the CDR3 is 15 residues. CDR3 bases: TGTGCCAGCAGTCCCCGGGACAGGAACACAGATACGCAGTATTTT. Translation: CASSPRDRNTDTQYF.